Listed here are 8 T cell receptor beta chains from one sample, sequenced in a study of T cell responses to AZD1222 COVID-19 vaccine (dated by TCRdb to the early 2020s). Libraries were prepared through the immunoSEQ multiplex PCR assay. TCRdb took this table from immuneACCESS and kept in-frame rearrangements with V and J called. Such tables lack part of the clones; where checked against another copy, unresolved V genes explain under half of the gap, and the rest is unexplained. This sample has over 100,000 clones in its table, and about nine tenths of those were observed once. Around 22% of the sample rests with the top ten. The meaning of the sample's time point label: baseline before first vaccination. The input for sequencing was peripheral blood, taken on day 0 of AZD1222 vaccination. The receptors originated from an adult in good health.

The chain links TRBV3-1 (or the pseudogene TRBV3-2) to TRBJ1-2; D gene unclear. The V end was cut by 0 bases, the J end by 8 bases, with 4 bases between. The CDR3 is made up of 11 amino acids. Per the germline V gene, CDR1 is LGHDT and CDR2 is YNNKEL (reference sequence). The CDR3 loop reads CASSQDSGYTF. CDR3 in DNA: TGTGCCAGCAGCCAAGACTCCGGCTACACCTTC.

The chain is built from TRBV5-1 and TRBJ2-7; D assignment may be TRBD1 or TRBD2 (6 bases each). Germline CDR1 is SGHRS and CDR2 is YFSETQ. The CDR3 consists of 15 residues. V lost 1 base, J lost 7 bases, and 18 bases lay in between. The CDR3 loop reads CASSLSYTGAGEQYF. CDR3 coding DNA: TGCGCCAGCAGCTTGTCGTACACGGGGGCGGGAGAGCAGTACTTC.

V is TRBV18 and J is TRBJ1-2, with 9 nucleotides matching TRBD1. This CDR3 is 16 amino acids long. Germline CDR1 and CDR2: KGHSH and LQKENI. J was trimmed by 8 bases and V by 3 bases; bases with no gene match: 13. As DNA, the CDR3 is TGTGCCAGCTCACCTCCCGGGACAGGGCAGTTGCAAGGCTACACCTTC. It is translated as CASSPPGTGQLQGYTF.

This clone was seen more than once but under ten times. V is TRBV19 and J is TRBJ1-1; no definite D call. This CDR3 is 15 amino acids long. CDR1 is LNHDA, CDR2 SQIVND, per germline (reference sequence). V lost 5 bases to trimming and J lost 1 base, with 14 bases between them. CDR3 protein: CASSSPDMTNTEAFF. The CDR3 DNA sequence: TGTGCCAGTAGTTCCCCCGACATGACGAACACTGAAGCTTTCTTT.

This clone appeared once. The chain recombines TRBV6-5 with TRBJ1-6, with D unclear. The CDR3 contains 13 residues. V dropped 6 bases and J dropped 9 bases, with 12 bases sitting between them. Germline-derived CDR1 and CDR2 are MNHEY and SVGAGI. CDR3 in DNA: TGTGCCAGCAGGGATGACAATGGTTCACCCCTCCACTTT. Protein: CASRDDNGSPLHF.

The V and J genes are TRBV7-2 and TRBJ2-7; D is perhaps TRBD1 (6 bases). Germline V gives CDR1 SGHTA, CDR2 FQGNSA. The V and J ends lost 5 bases and 2 bases respectively, with 25 bases between them. The CDR3 runs 18 residues. The CDR3 region is CASSPRTASRSEAYEQYF. The CDR3 DNA sequence: TGTGCCAGCAGCCCCCGGACAGCATCTAGGTCGGAGGCCTACGAGCAGTACTTC.

This rearrangement joins TRBV4-1 to TRBJ2-5; 7 bases match TRBD1. The CDR3 runs to 16 residues. CDR1 is MGHRA and CDR2 is YSYEKL in the germline V gene. Trimming at V came to 9 bases and at J to 5 bases, leaving 18 bases not matched to a gene. The CDR3 loop is CASEGDSFGPSETQYF. As DNA, the CDR3 is TGCGCCAGTGAAGGGGACAGTTTCGGCCCATCGGAGACCCAGTACTTC.

The chain couples TRBV7-8 to TRBJ2-7; TRBD2 might be the D (5 bases). Between the trimmed V and J ends, which lost 5 bases and 2 bases, there was a span of 16 bases. This CDR3 spans 15 amino acids. Germline CDR1 and CDR2: SGHVS and FQNEAQ. Here the CDR3 reads CASSPESGLAYEQYF. In nucleotides, the CDR3 is TGTGCCAGCAGCCCCGAATCGGGGTTGGCCTACGAGCAGTACTTC. Combining the CDR3 with reference TRBV7-8 and TRBJ2-7 gives the whole variable domain GAGVSQSPRYKVAKRGQDVALRCDPISGHVSLFWYQQALGQGPEFLTYFQNEAQLDKSGLPSDRFFAERPEGSVSTLKIQRTQQEDSAVYLCASSPESGLAYEQYFGPGTRLTVT.